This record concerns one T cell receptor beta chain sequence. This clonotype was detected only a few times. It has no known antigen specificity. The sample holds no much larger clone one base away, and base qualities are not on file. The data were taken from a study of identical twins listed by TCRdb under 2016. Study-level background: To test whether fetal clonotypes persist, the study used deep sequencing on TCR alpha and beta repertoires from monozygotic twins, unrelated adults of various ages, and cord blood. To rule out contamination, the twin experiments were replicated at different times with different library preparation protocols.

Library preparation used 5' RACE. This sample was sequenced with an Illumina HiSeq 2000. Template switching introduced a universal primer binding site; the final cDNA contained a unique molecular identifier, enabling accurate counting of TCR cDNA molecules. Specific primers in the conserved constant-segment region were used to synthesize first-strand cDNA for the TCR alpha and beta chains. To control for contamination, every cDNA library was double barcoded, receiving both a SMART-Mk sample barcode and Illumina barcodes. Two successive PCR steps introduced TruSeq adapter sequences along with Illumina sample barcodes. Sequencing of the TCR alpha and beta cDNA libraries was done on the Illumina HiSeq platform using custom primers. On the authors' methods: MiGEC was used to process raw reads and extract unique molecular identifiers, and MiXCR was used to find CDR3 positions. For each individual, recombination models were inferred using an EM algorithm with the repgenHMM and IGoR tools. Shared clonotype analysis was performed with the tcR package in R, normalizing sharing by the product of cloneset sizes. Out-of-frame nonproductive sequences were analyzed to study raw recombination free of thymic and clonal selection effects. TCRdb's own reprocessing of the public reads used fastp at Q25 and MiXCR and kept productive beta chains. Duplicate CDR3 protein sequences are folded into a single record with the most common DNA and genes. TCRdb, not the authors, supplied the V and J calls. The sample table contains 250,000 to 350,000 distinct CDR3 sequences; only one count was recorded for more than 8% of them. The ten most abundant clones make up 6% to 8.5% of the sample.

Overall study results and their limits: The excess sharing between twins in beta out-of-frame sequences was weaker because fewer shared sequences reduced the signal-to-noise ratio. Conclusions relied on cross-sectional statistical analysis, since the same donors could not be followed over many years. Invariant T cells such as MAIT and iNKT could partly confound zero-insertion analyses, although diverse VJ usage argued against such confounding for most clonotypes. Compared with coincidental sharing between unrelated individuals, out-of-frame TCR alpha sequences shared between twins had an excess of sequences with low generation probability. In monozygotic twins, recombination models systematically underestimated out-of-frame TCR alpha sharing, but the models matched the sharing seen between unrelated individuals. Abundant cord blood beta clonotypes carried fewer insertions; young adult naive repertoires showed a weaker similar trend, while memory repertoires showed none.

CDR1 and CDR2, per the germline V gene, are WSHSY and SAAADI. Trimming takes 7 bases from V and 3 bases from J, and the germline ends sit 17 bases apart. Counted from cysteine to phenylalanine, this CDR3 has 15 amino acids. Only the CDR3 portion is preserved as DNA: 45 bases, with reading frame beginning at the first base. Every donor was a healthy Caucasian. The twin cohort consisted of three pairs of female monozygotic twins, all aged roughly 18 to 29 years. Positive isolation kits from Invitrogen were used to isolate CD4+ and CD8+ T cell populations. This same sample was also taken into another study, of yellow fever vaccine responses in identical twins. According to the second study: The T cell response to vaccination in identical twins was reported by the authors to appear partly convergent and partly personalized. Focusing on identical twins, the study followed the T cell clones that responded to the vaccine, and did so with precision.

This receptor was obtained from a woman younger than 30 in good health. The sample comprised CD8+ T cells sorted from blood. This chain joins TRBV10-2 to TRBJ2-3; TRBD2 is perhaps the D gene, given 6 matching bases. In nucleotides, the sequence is TGCGCCAGCACTGTGGGGGGTAGCGGAACAGATACGCAGTATTTT. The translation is CASTVGGSGTDTQYF.